This TCR beta chain was recovered during a study of cytomegalovirus exposure and HLA in healthy donors. Broader study findings: Earlier results showed most TCR beta V segments being productive about 87% or about 30% of the time. A later analysis reportedly found fewer N-insertions in an Asian-associated ancestry cluster than the roughly 730-donor mean.

This clone was picked up one time. Its antigen is currently unknown. V lost 5 bases and J lost 5, with 16 bases in between. The CDR3 consists of 14 residues. Germline CDR1 reads SGHRS; CDR2 reads YFSETQ. PCR was performed using 60 Vbeta and 13 Jbeta primers. Generated by immunoSEQ multiplex PCR, the TCRdb table keeps only in-frame clones and is missing some. The sample carries 100,000 to 120,000 clones, about 64% recorded once. Donors consisted of healthy bone marrow donors. This clonotype originated in a man aged 18-30 years in good health and CMV-seropositive. The chain combines TRBV5-1 with TRBJ2-5; weak D call: TRBD2 (6 bases). What was sequenced was PBMCs. CDR3 in DNA: TGCGCCAGCAGGGGGCTCGGGGGATTCGAGACCCAGTACTTC. This encodes CASRGLGGFETQYF.